The entry that follows covers one TCR beta chain sequence. The assay was immunoSEQ multiplex PCR, and TCRdb's table has in-frame clones only and misses some. The data contain approximately 90,000 clones, under 90% of them singletons. The data were obtained in a study of PD-L1 blockade in urothelial cancer. The length of the CDR3 is 15 residues. V dropped 6 bases and J dropped 0 bases, with 11 bases sitting between them. Germline V lookup: CDR1 MNHNY, CDR2 SVGAGI (reference sequence). Time point given: pretreatment peripheral blood. This chain links TRBV6-6 with TRBJ1-4; unclear D gene. The sequence came from a man between 60 and 75 years old with urothelial cancer. The sequencing here drew on PBMCs, taken around atezolizumab (anti-PD-L1) treatment. CDR3: CASRLISATNEKLFF. CDR3 coding DNA: TGTGCCAGCAGACTAATCAGCGCAACTAATGAAAAACTGTTTTTT.